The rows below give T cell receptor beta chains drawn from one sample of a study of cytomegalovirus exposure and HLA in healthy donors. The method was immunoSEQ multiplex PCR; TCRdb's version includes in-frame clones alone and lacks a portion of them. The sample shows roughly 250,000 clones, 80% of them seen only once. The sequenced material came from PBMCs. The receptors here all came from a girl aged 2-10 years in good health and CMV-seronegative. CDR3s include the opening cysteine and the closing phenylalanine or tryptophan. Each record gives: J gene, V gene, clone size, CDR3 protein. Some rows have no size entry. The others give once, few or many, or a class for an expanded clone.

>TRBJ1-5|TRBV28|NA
CASGRGRIRNQPQHF
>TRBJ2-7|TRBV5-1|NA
CASSLRTSGGEVYEQYF
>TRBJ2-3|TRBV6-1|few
CASTGREYADTQYF
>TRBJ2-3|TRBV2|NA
CASTSSPVDTQYF
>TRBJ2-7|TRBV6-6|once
CASRVQPTYEQYF
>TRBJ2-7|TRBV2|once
CASSEFFSRSDEQYF
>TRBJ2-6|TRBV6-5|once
CASSRTGSGANVLTF
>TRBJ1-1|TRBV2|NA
CASRGGRSPREAFF
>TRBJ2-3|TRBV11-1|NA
CASDSRGGGGGVTDTQYF
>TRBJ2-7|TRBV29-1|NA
CSVEGGTGGSYEQYF
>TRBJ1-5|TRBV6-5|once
CASSPVTGNQPQHF
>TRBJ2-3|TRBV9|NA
CASSIGLAGGPFTDTQYF
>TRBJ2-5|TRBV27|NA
CASSFIQGEETQYF
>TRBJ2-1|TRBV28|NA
CASSLLGLAGGNEQFF
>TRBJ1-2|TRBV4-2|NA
CASSQALPGGQNYGYTF
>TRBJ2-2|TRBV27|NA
CASSLFSGRAGLGSGELFF
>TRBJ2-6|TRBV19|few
CASSIGGGANVLTF
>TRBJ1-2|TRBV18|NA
CASSPDLPRGYGYTF
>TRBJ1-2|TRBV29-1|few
CSVERDRLSYTF
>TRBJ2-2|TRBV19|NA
CASRSQRDRGSVTGELFF
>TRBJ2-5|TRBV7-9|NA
CASSFSRDSQETQYF
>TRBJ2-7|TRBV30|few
CAWSERQGSYEQYF
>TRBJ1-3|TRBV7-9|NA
CSSSLVGAGRITGNTIYF
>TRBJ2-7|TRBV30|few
CAWAMGGEQYF
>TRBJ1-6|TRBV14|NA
CASSQAGQGNSPLHF
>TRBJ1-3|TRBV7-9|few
CASSLNGVSGNTIYF
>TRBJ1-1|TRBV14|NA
CASSQDWRGWDTEAFF
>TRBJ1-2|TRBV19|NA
CASSQQETGFYGYTF
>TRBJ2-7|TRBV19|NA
CASSLRTGTYEQYF
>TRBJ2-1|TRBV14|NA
CASSQGVWAHPNEQFF
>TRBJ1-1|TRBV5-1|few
CASSRDGQPNTEAFF
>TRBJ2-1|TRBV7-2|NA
CASSAGRTRDYNEQFF
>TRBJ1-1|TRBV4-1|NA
CASSQKIGGRGTEAFF
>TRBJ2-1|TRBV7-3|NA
CASSSPGYYNEQFF
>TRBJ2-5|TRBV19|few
CASSPFPGMQETQYF
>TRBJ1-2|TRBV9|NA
CASNTGPYGYTF
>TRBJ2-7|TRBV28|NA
CASRSGQTYEQYF
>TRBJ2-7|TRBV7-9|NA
CASSLQGSSYEQYF
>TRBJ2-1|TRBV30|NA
CASAPGLAFNEQFF
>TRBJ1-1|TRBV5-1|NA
CASSLTGSNTEAFF
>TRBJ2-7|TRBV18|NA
CASSPPGLGTSNSYEQYF
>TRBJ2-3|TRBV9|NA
CASSVAPITDTQYF